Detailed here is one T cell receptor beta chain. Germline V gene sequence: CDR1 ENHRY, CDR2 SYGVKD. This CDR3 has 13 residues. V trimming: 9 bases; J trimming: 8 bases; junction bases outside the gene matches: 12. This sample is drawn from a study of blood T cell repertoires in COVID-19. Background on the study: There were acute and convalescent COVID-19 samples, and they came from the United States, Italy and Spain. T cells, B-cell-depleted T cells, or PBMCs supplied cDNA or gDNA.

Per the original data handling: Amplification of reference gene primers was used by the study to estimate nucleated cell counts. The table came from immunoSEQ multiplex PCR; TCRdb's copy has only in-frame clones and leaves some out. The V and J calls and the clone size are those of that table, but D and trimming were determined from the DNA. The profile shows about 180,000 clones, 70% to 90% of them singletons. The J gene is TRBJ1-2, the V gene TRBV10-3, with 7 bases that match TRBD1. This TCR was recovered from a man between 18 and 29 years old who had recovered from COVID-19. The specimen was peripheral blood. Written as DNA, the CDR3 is TGTGCCATAGGGGGCAGGGCTATTGAGGGCTACACCTTC. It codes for CAIGGRAIEGYTF.